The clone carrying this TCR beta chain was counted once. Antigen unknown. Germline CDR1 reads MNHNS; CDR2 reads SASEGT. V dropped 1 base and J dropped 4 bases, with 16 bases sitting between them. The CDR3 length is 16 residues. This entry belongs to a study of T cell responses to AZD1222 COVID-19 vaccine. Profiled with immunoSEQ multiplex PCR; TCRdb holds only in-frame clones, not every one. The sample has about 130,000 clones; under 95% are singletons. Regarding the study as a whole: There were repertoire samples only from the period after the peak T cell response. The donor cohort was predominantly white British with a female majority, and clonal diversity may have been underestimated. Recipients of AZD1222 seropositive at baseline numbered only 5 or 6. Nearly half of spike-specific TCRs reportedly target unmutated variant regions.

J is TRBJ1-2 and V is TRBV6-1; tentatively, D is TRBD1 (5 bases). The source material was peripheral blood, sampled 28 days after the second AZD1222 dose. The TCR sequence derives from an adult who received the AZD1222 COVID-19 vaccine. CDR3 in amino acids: CASSEVGSRDSYGYTF. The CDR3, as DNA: TGTGCCAGCAGTGAAGTTGGATCCAGGGATTCCTATGGCTACACCTTC.